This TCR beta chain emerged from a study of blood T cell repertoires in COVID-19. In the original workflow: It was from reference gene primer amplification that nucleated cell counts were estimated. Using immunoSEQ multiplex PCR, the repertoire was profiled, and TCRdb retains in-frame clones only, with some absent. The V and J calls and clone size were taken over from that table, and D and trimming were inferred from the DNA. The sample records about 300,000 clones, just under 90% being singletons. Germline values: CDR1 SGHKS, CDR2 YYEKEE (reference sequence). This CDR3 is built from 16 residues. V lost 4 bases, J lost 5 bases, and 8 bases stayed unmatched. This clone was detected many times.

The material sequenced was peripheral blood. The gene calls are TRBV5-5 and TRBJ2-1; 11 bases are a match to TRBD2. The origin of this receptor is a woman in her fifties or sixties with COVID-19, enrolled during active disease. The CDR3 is CASSQTSGSSHNEQFF. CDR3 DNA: TGTGCCAGCAGCCAAACTAGCGGGAGTTCCCACAATGAGCAGTTCTTC.